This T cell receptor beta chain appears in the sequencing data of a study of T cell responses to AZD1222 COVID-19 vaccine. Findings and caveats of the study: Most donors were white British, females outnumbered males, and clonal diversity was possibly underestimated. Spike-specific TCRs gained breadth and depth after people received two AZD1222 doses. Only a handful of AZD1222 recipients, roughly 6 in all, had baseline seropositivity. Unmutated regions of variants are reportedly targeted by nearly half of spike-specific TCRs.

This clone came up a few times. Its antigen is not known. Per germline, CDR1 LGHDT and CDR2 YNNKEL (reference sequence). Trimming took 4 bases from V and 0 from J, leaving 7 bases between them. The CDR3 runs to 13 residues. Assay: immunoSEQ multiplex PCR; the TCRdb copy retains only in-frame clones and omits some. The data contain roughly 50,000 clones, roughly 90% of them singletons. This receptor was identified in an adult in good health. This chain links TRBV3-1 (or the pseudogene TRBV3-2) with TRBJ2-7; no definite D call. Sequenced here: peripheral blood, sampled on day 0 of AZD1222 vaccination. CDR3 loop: CASSPQLSYEQYF. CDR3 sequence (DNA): TGTGCCAGCAGCCCTCAACTCTCCTACGAGCAGTACTTC.